The next 9 T cell receptor beta chains were all read from a single sample in a study of cytomegalovirus exposure and HLA in healthy donors. Both 60 Vbeta primers and 13 Jbeta primers went into the PCR. Generated by immunoSEQ multiplex PCR, the TCRdb table keeps only in-frame clones and is missing some. The sample includes 100,000 to 120,000 clones, under 70% of them seen just once. The sample taken for sequencing was PBMCs. The origin of the receptors is a man between 18 and 29 years old in good health and CMV-seropositive.

This clone was found a few times. V and J are TRBV5-1 and TRBJ2-6; D gene unclear. The CDR3 runs 15 residues. V was clipped by 1 base and J by 0 bases, with 5 bases between them. Germline-derived CDR1 and CDR2 are SGHRS and YFSETQ. The CDR3: CASSLPSSGANVLTF. In nucleotides, the CDR3 is TGCGCCAGCAGCTTGCCCAGCTCTGGGGCCAACGTCCTGACTTTC.

J is TRBJ2-3 and V is TRBV15; 8 bases are a match to TRBD2. Looked up from germline, CDR1 is LNHNV and CDR2 is YYDKDF (reference sequence). J was trimmed by 3 bases and V by 8 bases; bases with no gene match: 4. There are 13 residues in the CDR3. The CDR3 nucleotides are TGTGCCACCCGGGGACTAGGAACAGATACGCAGTATTTT. Translation: CATRGLGTDTQYF. Complete variable domain (other parts from reference TRBV15 and TRBJ2-3): DAMVIQNPRYQVTQFGKPVTLSCSQTLNHNVMYWYQQKSSQAPKLLFHYYDKDFNNEADTPDNFQSRRPNTSFCFLDIRSPGLGDTAMYLCATRGLGTDTQYFGPGTRLTVL.

This clone showed up just a few times. The rearrangement links TRBV6-4 to TRBJ2-6; TRBD1 aligns across 7 bases. The CDR3 consists of 17 residues. CDR1 MRHNA and CDR2 SNTAGT come from the germline V gene. The trim removed 3 bases at V and 0 bases at J, leaving 5 bases unmatched. In nucleotides, the CDR3 is TGTGCCAGCAGTGAAGGAGAGGGGGCCTCTGGGGCCAACGTCCTGACTTTC. Amino acids: CASSEGEGASGANVLTF.

The chain is built from TRBV7-9 and TRBJ1-3; no firm D call. CDR3 length equals 15 residues. The ends were cut back, 1 base at V and 0 bases at J, with 7 bases in the middle. Germline V lookup: CDR1 SEHNR, CDR2 FQNEAQ (reference sequence). In nucleotides, the CDR3 is TGTGCCAGCAGCTTAGTGGTGGCCTCTGGAAACACCATATATTTT. Amino acid sequence: CASSLVVASGNTIYF.

The rearrangement uses TRBV13 and TRBJ1-2, with 10 bases aligning to TRBD1. CDR3 length: 15 residues. V shed 0 bases and J 4 bases; nucleotides not matched to a gene: 2. Germline values: CDR1 PRHDT, CDR2 FYEKMQ (reference sequence). The chain's CDR3 is CASSLGDRGGYGYTF. The CDR3 nucleotides read TGTGCCAGCAGCTTAGGGGACAGGGGGGGCTATGGCTACACCTTC.

In nucleotides, the CDR3 is TGTGCCAGCAGTTTATTACAGGGGGCGGCCAAAAACATTCAGTACTTC. It specifies CASSLLQGAAKNIQYF. The chain combines TRBV27 with TRBJ2-4; 9 bases map to TRBD1. In germline, CDR1 is MNHEY, CDR2 SMNVEV (reference sequence). The length of the CDR3 is 16 residues. J was trimmed by 1 base and V by 1 base; bases with no gene match: 2.

CDR3 amino acids: CASSSPGGTDEAFF. CDR3 DNA: TGTGCCAGCAGCTCCCCGGGAGGAACGGATGAAGCTTTCTTT. This chain links TRBV7-9 with TRBJ1-1; D uncertain. The V gene lost 4 bases and the J gene lost 7 bases, with 16 bases spanning the gap. The CDR3 length is 14 residues. Germline CDR1 and CDR2: SEHNR and FQNEAQ (reference sequence).

The J gene is TRBJ1-1, the V gene TRBV5-4; 7 nucleotides agree with TRBD1. Germline CDR1 is SGHNT and CDR2 is YYREEE (reference sequence). This CDR3 has 14 amino acids. J gave up 8 bases and V 0 bases, and 7 bases lay outside the gene matches. In DNA, the CDR3 is TGTGCCAGCAGCTTGGCCCAAAGGGGGCGAGAAGCTTTCTTT. This translates into CASSLAQRGREAFF.

This clone was seen once. V is TRBV7-3 and J is TRBJ2-3, with 10 bases lining up with TRBD2. Germline V gives CDR1 SGHTA, CDR2 FQGTGA. CDR3 length: 16 amino acids. The V and J ends lost 4 bases and 0 bases, in that order; junction bases with no gene match: 4. In nucleotides, the CDR3 is TGTGCCAGCAGCTCCACAGCGGGGGGGAGCACAGATACGCAGTATTTT. This translates into CASSSTAGGSTDTQYF.